This T cell receptor (beta chain) comes out of a study of B cell selection in AIRE deficiency (dated by TCRdb to the late 2010s). As for the study more broadly: TCRbeta repertoires of sorted blood CD4+ conventional T cells and regulatory T cells were compared between AIRE-deficient patients and healthy controls. The TCR-sequenced cohort comprised roughly 5 AIRE-deficient APECED patients and roughly 5 healthy control donors.

This clone was recorded once. There is no known antigen for this receptor. Base qualities were left out, and no much larger clone turns up one base away. Conventional CD4 T cells were sorted as CD4+CD127+ cells. The AIRE-deficient patients had APECED syndrome. Tconv and Treg cells for TCRbeta sequencing were sorted on a FACSAria flow cytometer. Sorted cells were collected into 5-ml round-bottom polystyrene tubes, and dry cell pellets were frozen at -80°C before sequencing. From the cysteine up to the phenylalanine, the CDR3 has a length of 16 residues. Only the CDR3 region is kept as DNA, spanning 48 bases read in frame from base 1. The V end gives up 4 bases and the J end 5 bases, leaving 12 bases in the junction not matched to a gene. Looking up the germline V gene yields CDR1 SGHTA and CDR2 FQGTGA. What the authors observed across the whole study: Only TCRbeta chains were sequenced, and approximately 38% of shared healthy-donor Treg sequences were also present in healthy Tconv cells, possibly due to differing TCRalpha chains. Roughly 31% of the Treg TCRbeta sequences shared among healthy donors were found in patient Tconv cells, which suggests that Treg-biased clones were diverted into the Tconv compartment. Tconv and Treg cells from AIRE-deficient patients showed TCRBV gene usage, CDR3 length and TCR diversity similar to those of healthy donors. CDR3s were shorter in shared Treg sequences, reflecting a bias toward rearrangements that have few non-templated nucleotide insertions. Among a few thousand shared Treg TCRbeta sequences, 31.6% were shared exclusively among healthy donors and over 7% exclusively among patients, which suggests that Treg selection is less efficient in the absence of AIRE.

The immunoSEQ platform was used to sequence the TCRbeta chains. The source study handled its data this way. When conventional T cell repertoires were pooled, 90,000 to 110,000 distinct in-frame TCRbeta sequences were obtained from patients and over 130,000 from healthy donors. Treg TCRbeta sequences found in two or more individuals were classed as public, and these public Treg TCRbeta sequences were then looked for in Tconv repertoires. Group differences were tested with Mann-Whitney U tests and Bonferroni-Dunn correction in GraphPad Prism 7.03. The clones in this table, taken by TCRdb from immuneACCESS, are in-frame only. Not every clone is retained; where verified, under half of the shortfall comes from an unresolved V gene, and the cause of the rest is unknown. That table is the source of V, J and clone size, and D and trimming were worked out from the DNA. The table for this sample lists fewer than 25,000 clones; approximately 97% of them were counted only once. Around 0.33% of the sample is held by the ten biggest clonotypes.

The clonotype was recovered from a human donor with AIRE deficiency. The V gene is TRBV7-3 and the J gene is TRBJ1-1; TRBD1 matches 8 bases in the middle. Material: conventional CD4+ T cells sorted from PBMCs. The CDR3 amino acid sequence is: CASSSLRQGHSTEAFF. The sequence in DNA is TGTGCCAGCAGCTCACTTCGACAGGGGCACTCGACTGAAGCTTTCTTT.